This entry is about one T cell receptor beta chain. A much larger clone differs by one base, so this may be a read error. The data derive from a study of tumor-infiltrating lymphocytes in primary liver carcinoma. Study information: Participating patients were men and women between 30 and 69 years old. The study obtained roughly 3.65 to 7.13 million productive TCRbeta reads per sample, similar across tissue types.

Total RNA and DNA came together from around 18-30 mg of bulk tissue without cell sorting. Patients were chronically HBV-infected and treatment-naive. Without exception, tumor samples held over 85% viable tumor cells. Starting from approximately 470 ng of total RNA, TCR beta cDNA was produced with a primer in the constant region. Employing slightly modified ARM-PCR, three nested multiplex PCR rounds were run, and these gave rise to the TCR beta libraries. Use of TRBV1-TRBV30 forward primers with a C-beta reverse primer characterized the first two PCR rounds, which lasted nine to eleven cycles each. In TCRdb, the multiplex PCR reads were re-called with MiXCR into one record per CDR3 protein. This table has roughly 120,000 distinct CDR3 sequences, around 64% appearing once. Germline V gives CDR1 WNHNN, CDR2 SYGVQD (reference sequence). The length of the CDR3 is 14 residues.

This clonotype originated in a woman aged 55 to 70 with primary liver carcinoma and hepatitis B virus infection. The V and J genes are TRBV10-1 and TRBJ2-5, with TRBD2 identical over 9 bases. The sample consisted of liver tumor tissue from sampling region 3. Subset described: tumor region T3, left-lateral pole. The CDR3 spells CGSSERGAVETQYF. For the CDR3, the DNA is TGCGGCAGCAGTGAGCGGGGGGCAGTGGAGACCCAGTACTTC.